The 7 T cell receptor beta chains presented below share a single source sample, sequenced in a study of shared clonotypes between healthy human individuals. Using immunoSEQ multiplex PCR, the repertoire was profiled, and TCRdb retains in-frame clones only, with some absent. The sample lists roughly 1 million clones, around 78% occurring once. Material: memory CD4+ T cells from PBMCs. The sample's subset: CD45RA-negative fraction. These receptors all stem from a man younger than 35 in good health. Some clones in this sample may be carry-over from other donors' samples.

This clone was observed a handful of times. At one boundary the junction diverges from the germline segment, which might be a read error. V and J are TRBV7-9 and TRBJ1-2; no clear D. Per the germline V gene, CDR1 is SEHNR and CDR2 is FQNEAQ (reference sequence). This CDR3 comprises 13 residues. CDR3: CASNLGPSYGYTF. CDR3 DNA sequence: TGTGCCAGCAACTTAGGCCCCTCCTATGGCTACACCTTC.

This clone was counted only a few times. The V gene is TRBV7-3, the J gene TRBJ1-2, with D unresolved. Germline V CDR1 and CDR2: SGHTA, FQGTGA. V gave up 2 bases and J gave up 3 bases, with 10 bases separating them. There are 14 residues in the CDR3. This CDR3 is CASSLQRPDYGYTF. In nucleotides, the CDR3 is TGTGCCAGCAGCTTACAGAGACCAGACTATGGCTACACCTTC.

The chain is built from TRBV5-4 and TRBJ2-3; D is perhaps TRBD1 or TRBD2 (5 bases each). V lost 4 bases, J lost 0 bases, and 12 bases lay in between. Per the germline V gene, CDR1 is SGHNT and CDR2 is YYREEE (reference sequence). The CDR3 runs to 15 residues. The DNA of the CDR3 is TGTGCCAGCAGCATCCGGGACCGAAGCACAGATACGCAGTATTTT. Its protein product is CASSIRDRSTDTQYF.

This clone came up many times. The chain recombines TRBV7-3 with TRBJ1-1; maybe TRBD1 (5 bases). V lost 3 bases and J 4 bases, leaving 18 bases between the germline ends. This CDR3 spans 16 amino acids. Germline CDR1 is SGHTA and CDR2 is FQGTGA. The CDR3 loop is CASSLSERGLGTEAFF. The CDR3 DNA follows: TGTGCCAGCAGCTTGAGTGAGCGGGGGTTGGGCACTGAAGCTTTCTTT.

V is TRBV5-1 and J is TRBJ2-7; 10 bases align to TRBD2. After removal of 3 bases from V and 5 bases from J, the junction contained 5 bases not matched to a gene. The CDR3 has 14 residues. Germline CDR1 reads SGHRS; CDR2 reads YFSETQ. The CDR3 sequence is CASSSRAGGDEQYF. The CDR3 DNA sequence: TGCGCCAGCAGCTCCCGAGCGGGAGGGGACGAGCAGTACTTC.

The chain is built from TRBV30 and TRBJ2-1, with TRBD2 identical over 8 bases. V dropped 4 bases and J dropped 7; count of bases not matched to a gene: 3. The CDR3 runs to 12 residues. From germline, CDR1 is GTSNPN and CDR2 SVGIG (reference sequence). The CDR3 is CAWTGLDNEQFF. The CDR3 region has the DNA TGTGCCTGGACGGGACTAGATAATGAGCAGTTCTTC.

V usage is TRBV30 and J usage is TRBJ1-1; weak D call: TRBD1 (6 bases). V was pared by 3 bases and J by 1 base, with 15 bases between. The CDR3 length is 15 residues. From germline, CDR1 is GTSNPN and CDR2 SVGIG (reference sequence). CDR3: CAWSGGPAPNTEAFF. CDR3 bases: TGTGCCTGGAGCGGGGGCCCGGCCCCGAACACTGAAGCTTTCTTT.